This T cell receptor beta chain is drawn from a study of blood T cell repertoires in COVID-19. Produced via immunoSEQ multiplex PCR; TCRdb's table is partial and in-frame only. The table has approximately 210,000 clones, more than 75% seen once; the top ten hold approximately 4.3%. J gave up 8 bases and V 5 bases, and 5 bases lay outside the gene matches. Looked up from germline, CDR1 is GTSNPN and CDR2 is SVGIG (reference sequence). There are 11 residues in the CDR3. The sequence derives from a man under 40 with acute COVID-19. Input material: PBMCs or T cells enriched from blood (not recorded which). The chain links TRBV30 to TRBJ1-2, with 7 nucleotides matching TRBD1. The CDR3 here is CAWGQASGYTF. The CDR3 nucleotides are TGTGCCTGGGGACAGGCGTCCGGCTACACCTTC.